A selection of T cell receptor beta chains follows, all from one sample in a study of CD8+ T cells in alopecia areata. Sequencing was performed with immunoSEQ multiplex PCR; in TCRdb, only in-frame clones are kept and a portion is missing. Of 200,000 to 250,000 clones in the sample, 50% to 75% were seen once. This specimen consisted of CD4+ T cells sorted from blood, obtained at week 4, from a patient treated with tofacitinib. These receptors came from a human donor with alopecia areata. The CDR3 runs from the conserved cysteine through the conserved F or W. A D gene is named only where the DNA matches it firmly. Not all rows give a size; the values are once, few, many and, for expanded clones, a class.

CDR3nt: TGTGCCAGCTCACCGGGCCACGAGCAGTACTTC; CDR3aa: CASSPGHEQYF; j_gene: TRBJ2-7; abundance: -; d_gene: -; v_gene: TRBV18
CDR3nt: TGCGCCAGCAGCGTTGACGGACCGGGTGGGGAGACCCAGTACTTC; CDR3aa: CASSVDGPGGETQYF; j_gene: TRBJ2-5; abundance: -; d_gene: -; v_gene: TRBV5-1
CDR3nt: TGTGCCAGCACCCTATACCATGGCACTGAAGCTTTCTTT; CDR3aa: CASTLYHGTEAFF; j_gene: TRBJ1-1; abundance: -; d_gene: -; v_gene: TRBV6-1
CDR3nt: TGCAGCGTTGAGGGGGAAAATGAGCAGTTCTTC; CDR3aa: CSVEGENEQFF; j_gene: TRBJ2-1; abundance: -; d_gene: -; v_gene: TRBV29-1
CDR3nt: TGCGCCAGCAGCCCGGGGAGATATGGCTACACCTTC; CDR3aa: CASSPGRYGYTF; j_gene: TRBJ1-2; abundance: -; d_gene: -; v_gene: TRBV5-1
CDR3nt: TGTGCCAGCAGTGAGGTCACGTTCGGGGATACGCAGTATTTT; CDR3aa: CASSEVTFGDTQYF; j_gene: TRBJ2-3; abundance: -; d_gene: -; v_gene: TRBV25-1
CDR3nt: TGTGCCAGCTCACCGGGCAGTAATGAAAAACTGTTTTTT; CDR3aa: CASSPGSNEKLFF; j_gene: TRBJ1-4; abundance: -; d_gene: -; v_gene: TRBV18
CDR3nt: TGTGCCACCAAACTCGGGACAGGGTCCCACGAGCAGTACTTC; CDR3aa: CATKLGTGSHEQYF; j_gene: TRBJ2-7; abundance: -; d_gene: TRBD1; v_gene: TRBV27
CDR3nt: TGTGCCAGCGCCCCGGGGGGGGGCACCGTGTTCGCCCAGTACTTC; CDR3aa: CASAPGGGTVFAQYF; j_gene: TRBJ2-5; abundance: -; d_gene: TRBD2; v_gene: TRBV11-2
CDR3nt: TGTGCCAGTTATCCGACAGGGATTGGGAATGAGCAGTTCTTC; CDR3aa: CASYPTGIGNEQFF; j_gene: TRBJ2-1; abundance: -; d_gene: TRBD1; v_gene: TRBV19
CDR3nt: TGTGCCAGCAGCTTGGAGGCAGGTCGCGGATGGGAGGGCACAGATACGCAGTATTTT; CDR3aa: CASSLEAGRGWEGTDTQYF; j_gene: TRBJ2-3; abundance: -; d_gene: -; v_gene: TRBV5-4
CDR3nt: TGTGCCAGCAACGACAGGGTCACCGGGGAGCTGTTTTTT; CDR3aa: CASNDRVTGELFF; j_gene: TRBJ2-2; abundance: -; d_gene: TRBD1; v_gene: TRBV7-8
CDR3nt: TGTGCCAGCAGTTACTGGGACAGGGCAAACACTGAAGCTTTCTTT; CDR3aa: CASSYWDRANTEAFF; j_gene: TRBJ1-1; abundance: once; d_gene: TRBD1; v_gene: TRBV6-5
CDR3nt: TGTGCCAGCAGTTTAGGGGGCACGAACACTGAAGCTTTCTTT; CDR3aa: CASSLGGTNTEAFF; j_gene: TRBJ1-1; abundance: few; d_gene: -; v_gene: TRBV28
CDR3nt: TGTGCCAGCAGTTTACGGCCGGGCAACCACGAGCAGTACTTC; CDR3aa: CASSLRPGNHEQYF; j_gene: TRBJ2-7; abundance: -; d_gene: -; v_gene: TRBV27
CDR3nt: TGTGCCAGCCGTCGAGGGACAGGGGGGTTCGGCTATGGCTACACCTTC; CDR3aa: CASRRGTGGFGYGYTF; j_gene: TRBJ1-2; abundance: -; d_gene: TRBD1; v_gene: TRBV27
CDR3nt: TGTGCCAGCAGCCCTGGGACTTATCAGGGTGGCTACACCTTC; CDR3aa: CASSPGTYQGGYTF; j_gene: TRBJ1-2; abundance: few; d_gene: -; v_gene: TRBV7-8
CDR3nt: TGTGCCAGCAGAACGGGGGGCGGTGAGCAGTTCTTC; CDR3aa: CASRTGGGEQFF; j_gene: TRBJ2-1; abundance: few; d_gene: -; v_gene: TRBV2
CDR3nt: TGCGCCAGCAGATCCACGGACAGGGGTGGGACAGATACGCAGTATTTT; CDR3aa: CASRSTDRGGTDTQYF; j_gene: TRBJ2-3; abundance: -; d_gene: TRBD1; v_gene: TRBV5-1
CDR3nt: TGTGCCAGCAGTTCCGACACCGGGGAGCTGTTTTTT; CDR3aa: CASSSDTGELFF; j_gene: TRBJ2-2; abundance: -; d_gene: -; v_gene: TRBV6-5
CDR3nt: TGTGCTTTGAGTGGAGACACCAAGAGACCCCAGTACTTC; CDR3aa: CALSGDTKRPQYF; j_gene: TRBJ2-5; abundance: -; d_gene: -; v_gene: TRBV30
CDR3nt: TGTGCCAGCAGCGACCTCCGGGGGCTGAACACTGAAGCTTTCTTT; CDR3aa: CASSDLRGLNTEAFF; j_gene: TRBJ1-1; abundance: few; d_gene: -; v_gene: TRBV7-2
CDR3nt: TGTGCCAGCAGCCGCACTAGCGGGCAAGAGACCCAGTACTTC; CDR3aa: CASSRTSGQETQYF; j_gene: TRBJ2-5; abundance: -; d_gene: TRBD2; v_gene: TRBV7-9
CDR3nt: TGTGCCAGCAGCCCTAAGGTGGGACAGGGACTCTACACTGAAGCTTTCTTT; CDR3aa: CASSPKVGQGLYTEAFF; j_gene: TRBJ1-1; abundance: once; d_gene: TRBD1; v_gene: TRBV7-9
CDR3nt: TGTGCCATCACCGGACAGGCAAACTATGGCTACACCTTC; CDR3aa: CAITGQANYGYTF; j_gene: TRBJ1-2; abundance: -; d_gene: TRBD1; v_gene: TRBV10-3
CDR3nt: TGCAGCGTCGGGGCCGGCTCGGGGTCTGGAAACACCATATATTTT; CDR3aa: CSVGAGSGSGNTIYF; j_gene: TRBJ1-3; abundance: -; d_gene: -; v_gene: TRBV29-1
CDR3nt: TGTGCCAGCAGCTCTTGGGATACGCAGTATTTT; CDR3aa: CASSSWDTQYF; j_gene: TRBJ2-3; abundance: once; d_gene: -; v_gene: TRBV7-9
CDR3nt: TGTGCCTGGAACCGGGACACCTATGGCTACACCTTC; CDR3aa: CAWNRDTYGYTF; j_gene: TRBJ1-2; abundance: -; d_gene: -; v_gene: TRBV30
CDR3nt: TGCAGTGCTAGAGATCGATGGACCCAGTACTTC; CDR3aa: CSARDRWTQYF; j_gene: TRBJ2-5; abundance: -; d_gene: -; v_gene: TRBV20-1
CDR3nt: TGTGCCACCAGGAAGGACAGGTCTAACTATGGCTACACCTTC; CDR3aa: CATRKDRSNYGYTF; j_gene: TRBJ1-2; abundance: many; d_gene: TRBD1; v_gene: TRBV15
CDR3nt: TGTGCCAGCAGTCCGGAGGGGAGGAGCTCTGGAAACACCATATATTTT; CDR3aa: CASSPEGRSSGNTIYF; j_gene: TRBJ1-3; abundance: -; d_gene: -; v_gene: TRBV2
CDR3nt: TGTGCCAGCAGTGAAGCGAGAGGGTACAGTGGCTACACCTTC; CDR3aa: CASSEARGYSGYTF; j_gene: TRBJ1-2; abundance: -; d_gene: -; v_gene: TRBV6-1
CDR3nt: TGTGCCAGCATAGGGGGAAGCTCCTACAATGAGCAGTTCTTC; CDR3aa: CASIGGSSYNEQFF; j_gene: TRBJ2-1; abundance: -; d_gene: -; v_gene: TRBV7-2
CDR3nt: TGTGCCAGCAGTGCCGGGAGGTACCAAGAGACCCAGTACTTC; CDR3aa: CASSAGRYQETQYF; j_gene: TRBJ2-5; abundance: -; d_gene: TRBD2; v_gene: TRBV2
CDR3nt: TGTGCCAGCAGTTCCATCGACTATGGCTACACCTTC; CDR3aa: CASSSIDYGYTF; j_gene: TRBJ1-2; abundance: -; d_gene: -; v_gene: TRBV28
CDR3nt: TGCGCCAGCAGCTTGGCGTCGGCAGCGATTTACGAGCAGTACTTC; CDR3aa: CASSLASAAIYEQYF; j_gene: TRBJ2-7; abundance: -; d_gene: -; v_gene: TRBV5-1
CDR3nt: TGTGCCAGCAGCGTAAATGGGGGACGGGGTGGCTACACCTTC; CDR3aa: CASSVNGGRGGYTF; j_gene: TRBJ1-2; abundance: few; d_gene: -; v_gene: TRBV9
CDR3nt: TGTGCCCGGAGTGTATGGGGCGTTCGGAACACCGGGGAGCTGTTTTTT; CDR3aa: CARSVWGVRNTGELFF; j_gene: TRBJ2-2; abundance: -; d_gene: -; v_gene: TRBV30
CDR3nt: TGTGCCAGCAGTGACTCATTCAAGTTCTTC; CDR3aa: CASSDSFKFF; j_gene: TRBJ2-1; abundance: -; d_gene: -; v_gene: TRBV6-4
CDR3nt: TGTGCCAGCAGCGGCCGGGGATCCTATAATTCACCCCTCCACTTT; CDR3aa: CASSGRGSYNSPLHF; j_gene: TRBJ1-6; abundance: once; d_gene: -; v_gene: TRBV7-9
CDR3nt: TGTGCCAGCAGTTTAGCCCCCCTGCAGGGGGGTACTGAAGCTTTCTTT; CDR3aa: CASSLAPLQGGTEAFF; j_gene: TRBJ1-1; abundance: -; d_gene: TRBD1; v_gene: TRBV27
CDR3nt: TGTGCCAGCAGGGGGGCAGGAGCTTTTTCACCCCTCCACTTT; CDR3aa: CASRGAGAFSPLHF; j_gene: TRBJ1-6; abundance: -; d_gene: -; v_gene: TRBV7-2
CDR3nt: TGTGCCAGCAGCGATAAGGGTAGGAATTCACCCCTCCACTTT; CDR3aa: CASSDKGRNSPLHF; j_gene: TRBJ1-6; abundance: once; d_gene: -; v_gene: TRBV25-1
CDR3nt: TGTGCCAGCAGTAACTACGACAGGGCCTTAGATACGCAGTATTTT; CDR3aa: CASSNYDRALDTQYF; j_gene: TRBJ2-3; abundance: -; d_gene: TRBD1; v_gene: TRBV6-5
CDR3nt: TGTGCCAGCAGTTACCGGACTAGCGGGCACACCGGGGAGCTGTTTTTT; CDR3aa: CASSYRTSGHTGELFF; j_gene: TRBJ2-2; abundance: -; d_gene: TRBD2; v_gene: TRBV6-5
CDR3nt: TGCAGCGTCGGGGGACAGGCTGGAAACACCATATATTTT; CDR3aa: CSVGGQAGNTIYF; j_gene: TRBJ1-3; abundance: -; d_gene: TRBD1; v_gene: TRBV29-1